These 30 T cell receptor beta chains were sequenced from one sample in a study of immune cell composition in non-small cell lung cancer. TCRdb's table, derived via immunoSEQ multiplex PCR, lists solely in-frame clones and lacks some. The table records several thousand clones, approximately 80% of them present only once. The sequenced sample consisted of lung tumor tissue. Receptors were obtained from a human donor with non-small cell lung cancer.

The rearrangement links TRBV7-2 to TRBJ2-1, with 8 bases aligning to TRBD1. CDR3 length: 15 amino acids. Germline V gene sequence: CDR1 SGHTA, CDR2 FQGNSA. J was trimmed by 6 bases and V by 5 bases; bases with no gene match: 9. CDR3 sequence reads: CASSLQGAVVNEQFF. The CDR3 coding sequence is TGTGCCAGCAGCCTCCAGGGGGCCGTGGTCAATGAGCAGTTCTTC.

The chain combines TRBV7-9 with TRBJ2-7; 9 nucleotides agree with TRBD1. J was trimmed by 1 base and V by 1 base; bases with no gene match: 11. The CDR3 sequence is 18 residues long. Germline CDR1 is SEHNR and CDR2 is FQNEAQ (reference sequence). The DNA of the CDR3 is TGTGCCAGCAGCTTAGTCCTTGGTCGGACAGGGGATTCCTACGAGCAGTACTTC. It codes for CASSLVLGRTGDSYEQYF.

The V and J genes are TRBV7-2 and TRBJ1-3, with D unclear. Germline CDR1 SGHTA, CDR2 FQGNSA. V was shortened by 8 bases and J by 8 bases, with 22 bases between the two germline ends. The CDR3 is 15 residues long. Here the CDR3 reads CASRKSAGGRDTIYF. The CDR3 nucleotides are TGTGCCAGCCGAAAGTCCGCGGGCGGAAGAGACACCATATATTTT.

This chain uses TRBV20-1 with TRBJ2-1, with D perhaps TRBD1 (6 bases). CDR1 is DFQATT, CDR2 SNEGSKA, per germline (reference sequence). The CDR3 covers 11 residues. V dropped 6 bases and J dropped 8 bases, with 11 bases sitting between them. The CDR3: CSAPGAHEQFF. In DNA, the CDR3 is TGCAGTGCCCCAGGGGCCCATGAGCAGTTCTTC.

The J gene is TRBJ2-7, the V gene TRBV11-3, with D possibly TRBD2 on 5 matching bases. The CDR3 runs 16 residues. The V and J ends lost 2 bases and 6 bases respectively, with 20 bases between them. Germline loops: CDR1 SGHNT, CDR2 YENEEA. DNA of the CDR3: TGTGCCAGCAGCTTAAATACTCCGCGCGCGGGTTCCGAGCAGTACTTC. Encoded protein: CASSLNTPRAGSEQYF. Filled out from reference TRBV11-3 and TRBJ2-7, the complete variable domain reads EAGVVQSPRYKIIEKKQPVAFWCNPISGHNTLYWYLQNLGQGPELLIRYENEEAVDDSQLPKDRFSAERLKGVDSTLKIQPAELGDSAVYLCASSLNTPRAGSEQYFGPGTRLTVT.

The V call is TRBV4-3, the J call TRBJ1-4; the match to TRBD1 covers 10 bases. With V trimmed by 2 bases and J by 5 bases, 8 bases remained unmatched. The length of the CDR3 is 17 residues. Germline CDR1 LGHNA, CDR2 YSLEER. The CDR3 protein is CASSQNPRTGGNEKLFF. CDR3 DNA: TGCGCCAGCAGCCAAAATCCCCGGACAGGGGGGAATGAAAAACTGTTTTTT.

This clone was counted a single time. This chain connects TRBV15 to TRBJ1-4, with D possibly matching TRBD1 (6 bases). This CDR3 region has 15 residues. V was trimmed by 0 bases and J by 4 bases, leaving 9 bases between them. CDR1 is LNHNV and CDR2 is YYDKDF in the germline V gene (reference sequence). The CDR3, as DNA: TGTGCCACCAGCAGAGATCAGGGGTTTAATGAAAAACTGTTTTTT. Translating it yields CATSRDQGFNEKLFF.

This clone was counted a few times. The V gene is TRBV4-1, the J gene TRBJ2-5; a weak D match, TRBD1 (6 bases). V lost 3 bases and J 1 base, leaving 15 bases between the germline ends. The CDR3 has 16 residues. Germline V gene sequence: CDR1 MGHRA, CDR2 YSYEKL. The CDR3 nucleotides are TGCGCCAGCAGCCACCCCTTGGGGGCGCTCCAAGAGACCCAGTACTTC. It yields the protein CASSHPLGALQETQYF.

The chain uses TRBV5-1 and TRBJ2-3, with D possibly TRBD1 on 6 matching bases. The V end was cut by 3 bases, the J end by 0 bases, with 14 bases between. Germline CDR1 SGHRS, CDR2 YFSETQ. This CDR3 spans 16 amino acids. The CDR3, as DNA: TGCGCCAGCAGCTCCACCGGGACACGAAGCACAGATACGCAGTATTTT. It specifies CASSSTGTRSTDTQYF.

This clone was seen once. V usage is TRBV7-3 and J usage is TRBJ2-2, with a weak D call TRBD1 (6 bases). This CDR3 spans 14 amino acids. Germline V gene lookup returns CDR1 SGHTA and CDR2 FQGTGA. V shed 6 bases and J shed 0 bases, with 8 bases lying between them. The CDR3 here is CASRRQANTGELFF. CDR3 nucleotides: TGTGCCAGCAGGCGACAGGCGAACACCGGGGAGCTGTTTTTT.

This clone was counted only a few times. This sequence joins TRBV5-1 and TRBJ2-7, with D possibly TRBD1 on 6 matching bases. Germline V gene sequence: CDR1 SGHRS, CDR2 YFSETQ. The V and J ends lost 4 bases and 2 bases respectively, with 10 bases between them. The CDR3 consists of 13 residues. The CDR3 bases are TGCGCCAGCAGCAGAGGGACAACCTACGAGCAGTACTTC. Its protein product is CASSRGTTYEQYF.

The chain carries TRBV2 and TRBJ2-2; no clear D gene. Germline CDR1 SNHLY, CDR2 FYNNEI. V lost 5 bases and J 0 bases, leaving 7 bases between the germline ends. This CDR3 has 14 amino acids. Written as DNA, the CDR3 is TGTGCCAGCAGTAGAACAGCGAACACCGGGGAGCTGTTTTTT. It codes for CASSRTANTGELFF.

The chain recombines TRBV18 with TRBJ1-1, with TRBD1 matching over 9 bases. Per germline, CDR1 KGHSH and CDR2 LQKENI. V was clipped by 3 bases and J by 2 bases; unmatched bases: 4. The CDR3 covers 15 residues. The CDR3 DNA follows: TGTGCCAGCTCACCCTCGACAGGGGGTAACACTGAAGCTTTCTTT. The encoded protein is CASSPSTGGNTEAFF.

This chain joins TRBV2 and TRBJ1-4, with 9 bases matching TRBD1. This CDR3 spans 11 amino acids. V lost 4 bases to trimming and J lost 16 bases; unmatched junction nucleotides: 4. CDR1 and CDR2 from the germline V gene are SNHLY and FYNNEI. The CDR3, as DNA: TGTGCCAGCAGTGCGAAGGACAGGGGGTTTTTT. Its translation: CASSAKDRGFF.

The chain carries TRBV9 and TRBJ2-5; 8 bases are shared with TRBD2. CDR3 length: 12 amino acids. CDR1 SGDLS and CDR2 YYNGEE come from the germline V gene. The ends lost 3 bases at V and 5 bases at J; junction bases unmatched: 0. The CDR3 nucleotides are TGTGCCAGCAGCGCGGGGGGGGAGACCCAGTACTTC. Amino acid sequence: CASSAGGETQYF.

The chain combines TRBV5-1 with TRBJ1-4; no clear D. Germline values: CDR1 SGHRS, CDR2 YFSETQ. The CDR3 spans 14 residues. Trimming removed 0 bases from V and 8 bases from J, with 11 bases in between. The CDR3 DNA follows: TGCGCCAGCAGCTTGGCTGGCCCGACAGAAAAACTGTTTTTT. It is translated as CASSLAGPTEKLFF.

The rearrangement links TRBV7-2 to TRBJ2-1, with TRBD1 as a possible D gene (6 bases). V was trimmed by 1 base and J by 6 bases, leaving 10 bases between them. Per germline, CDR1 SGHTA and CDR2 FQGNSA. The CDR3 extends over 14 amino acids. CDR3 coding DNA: TGTGCCAGCAGCTTAGGAGGGGGAAGCAATGAGCAGTTCTTC. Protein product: CASSLGGGSNEQFF.

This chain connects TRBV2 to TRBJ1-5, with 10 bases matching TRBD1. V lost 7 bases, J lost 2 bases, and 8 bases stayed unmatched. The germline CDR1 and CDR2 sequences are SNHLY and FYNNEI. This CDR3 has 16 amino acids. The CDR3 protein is CASTRQGAVGNQPQHF. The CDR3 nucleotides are TGTGCCAGCACTAGACAGGGGGCCGTAGGCAATCAGCCCCAGCATTTT.

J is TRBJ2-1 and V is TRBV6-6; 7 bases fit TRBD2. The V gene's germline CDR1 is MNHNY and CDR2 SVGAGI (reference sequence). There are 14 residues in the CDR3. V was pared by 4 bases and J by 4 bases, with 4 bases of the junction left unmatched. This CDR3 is CASSFRGEYNEQFF. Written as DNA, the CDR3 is TGTGCCAGCAGTTTTCGGGGGGAATACAATGAGCAGTTCTTC.

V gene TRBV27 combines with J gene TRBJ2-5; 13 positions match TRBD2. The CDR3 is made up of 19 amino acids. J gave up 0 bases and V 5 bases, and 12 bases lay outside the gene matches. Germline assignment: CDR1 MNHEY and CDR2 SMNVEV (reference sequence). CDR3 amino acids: CASSLDGLAGAAYQETQYF. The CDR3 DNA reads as TGTGCCAGCAGTCTCGATGGACTAGCGGGGGCCGCGTACCAAGAGACCCAGTACTTC.

Here the CDR3 DNA reads TGTGCCAGCGGGGGACAGTCAACCCTCGAGGAGACCCAGTACTTC. As protein: CASGGQSTLEETQYF. V gene TRBV2 combines with J gene TRBJ2-5; 7 bases map to TRBD1. CDR3 length: 15 residues. Trimming removed 8 bases from V and 5 bases from J; junction bases left unmatched: 14. Germline V gives CDR1 SNHLY, CDR2 FYNNEI.

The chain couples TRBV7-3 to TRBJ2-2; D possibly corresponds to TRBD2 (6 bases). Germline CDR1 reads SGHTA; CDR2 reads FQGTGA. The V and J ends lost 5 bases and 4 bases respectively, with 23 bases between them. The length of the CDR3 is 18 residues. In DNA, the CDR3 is TGTGCCAGCAGCCACGAGGGGTGGGGGGACGTGGTCACCGGGGAGCTGTTTTTT. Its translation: CASSHEGWGDVVTGELFF.

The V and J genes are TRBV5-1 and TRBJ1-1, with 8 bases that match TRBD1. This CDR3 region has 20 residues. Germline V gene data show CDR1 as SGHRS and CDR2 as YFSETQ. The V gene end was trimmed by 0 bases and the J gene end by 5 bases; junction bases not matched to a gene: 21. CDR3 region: CASSLEPIPAGGLVRTEAFF. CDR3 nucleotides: TGCGCCAGCAGCTTGGAGCCGATACCGGCAGGGGGCTTAGTTAGGACTGAAGCTTTCTTT.

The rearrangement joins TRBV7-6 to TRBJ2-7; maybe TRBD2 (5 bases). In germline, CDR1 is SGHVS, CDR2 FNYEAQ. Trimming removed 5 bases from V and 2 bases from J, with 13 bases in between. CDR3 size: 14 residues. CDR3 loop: CASSPRGITYEQYF. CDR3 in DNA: TGTGCCAGCAGCCCCCGGGGTATCACCTACGAGCAGTACTTC.

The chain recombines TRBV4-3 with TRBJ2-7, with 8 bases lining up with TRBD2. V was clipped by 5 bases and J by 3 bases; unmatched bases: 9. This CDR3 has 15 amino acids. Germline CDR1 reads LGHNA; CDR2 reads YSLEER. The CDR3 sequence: CASSMGLGTIYEQYF. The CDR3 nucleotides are TGCGCCAGCAGCATGGGACTAGGGACGATCTACGAGCAGTACTTC.

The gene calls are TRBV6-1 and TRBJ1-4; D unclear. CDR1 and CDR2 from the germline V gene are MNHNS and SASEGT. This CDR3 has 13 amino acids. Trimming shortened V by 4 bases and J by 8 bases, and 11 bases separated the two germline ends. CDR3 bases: TGTGCCAGCAGTGCAGAGTGGAGGGAAAAACTGTTTTTT. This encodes CASSAEWREKLFF.

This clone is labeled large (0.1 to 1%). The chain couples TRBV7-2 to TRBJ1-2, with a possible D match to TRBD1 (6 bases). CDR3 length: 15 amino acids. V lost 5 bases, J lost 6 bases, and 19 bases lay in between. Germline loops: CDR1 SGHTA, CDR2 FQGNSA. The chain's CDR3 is CASSPWGGGADGYTF. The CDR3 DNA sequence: TGTGCCAGCAGCCCCTGGGGCGGGGGCGCGGATGGCTACACCTTC.

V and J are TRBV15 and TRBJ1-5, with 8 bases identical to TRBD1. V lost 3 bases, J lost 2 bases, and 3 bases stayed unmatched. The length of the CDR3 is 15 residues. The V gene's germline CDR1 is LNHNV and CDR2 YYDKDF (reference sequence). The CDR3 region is CATSSGQGGNQPQHF. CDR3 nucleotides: TGTGCCACCAGCAGTGGACAGGGCGGCAATCAGCCCCAGCATTTT.

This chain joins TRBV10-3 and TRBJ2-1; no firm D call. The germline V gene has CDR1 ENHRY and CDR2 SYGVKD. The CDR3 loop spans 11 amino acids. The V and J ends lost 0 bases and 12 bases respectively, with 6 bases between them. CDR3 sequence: CAISESMWQFF. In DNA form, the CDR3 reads TGTGCCATCAGTGAGTCCATGTGGCAGTTCTTC.

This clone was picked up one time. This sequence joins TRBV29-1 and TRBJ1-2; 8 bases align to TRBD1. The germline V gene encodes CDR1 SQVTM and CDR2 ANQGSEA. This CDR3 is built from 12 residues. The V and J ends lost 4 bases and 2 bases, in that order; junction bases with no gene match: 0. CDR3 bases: TGCAGCGTTGGGACAGGGAACTATGGCTACACCTTC. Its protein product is CSVGTGNYGYTF.